This T cell receptor beta chain was retrieved from a study of regulatory T cells in long-lasting Graves disease. The J segment lost 4 bases and the V segment lost 6 bases, leaving 10 bases of the junction unmatched. The CDR3 has 15 amino acids. Germline V gene sequence: CDR1 SGHNT, CDR2 YENEEA. Study-wide points: Favored usage of TRBV28, TRBJ1-2 and TRBJ2-5 was recorded in persistent disease.

Indicated time point: newly diagnosed GD, antithyroid drugs for less than 3 months. The TCR library was prepared using RNA isolated from PBMCs. Researchers made TCR beta libraries by using iRepertoire HTBI primers and running Arm-PCR on CDR3 regions. TCRdb processed the multiplex PCR reads anew with MiXCR; each CDR3 protein has one entry. Seen here are about 530,000 distinct CDR3 sequences, roughly a sixth observed once, and the top ten hold roughly 25%. This clonotype has a count of ten or more. Its antigen remains unidentified. The same sample was also used in a study of T cells in Graves' hyperthyroidism and ophthalmopathy. As that report states: Stable disease denoted Graves' hyperthyroidism without ophthalmopathy progression within 18 months. First-round RT-PCR targeting the TCR CDR3 was performed with the HTBI primer set. Also found in blood were most expanded thyroid clonotypes above 0.001.

Sample: peripheral blood mononuclear cells (PBMCs), taken at new diagnosis, from a patient treated with antithyroid drugs. The TCR comes from a woman aged 35-65 years with Graves disease. This chain links TRBV11-3 with TRBJ2-5; 8 bases match TRBD1. CDR3 region: CASSRPDRVGETQYF. The CDR3 DNA is TGTGCCAGCAGTCGACCGGACAGGGTCGGAGAGACCCAGTACTTC. Full variable domain (remainder filled in from reference TRBV11-3 and TRBJ2-5): EAGVVQSPRYKIIEKKQPVAFWCNPISGHNTLYWYLQNLGQGPELLIRYENEEAVDDSQLPKDRFSAERLKGVDSTLKIQPAELGDSAVYLCASSRPDRVGETQYFGPGTRLLVL.